This T cell receptor beta chain was documented in a study of CD8 T cells in ankylosing spondylitis. General observations from the study: What appeared characteristic of ankylosing spondylitis blood was a TCR beta motif of fewer than ten highly homologous variants. Several of the motif variants were reported before in synovial fluid and blood from reactive arthritis. The study looked at matched synovial fluid samples from ankylosing spondylitis patients. Disease-linked clones were reported to be significantly enriched there.

With respect to this clonotype: What it recognizes is unknown.

This CDR3 spans 15 amino acids. With V trimmed by 3 bases and J by 5 bases, 11 bases remained unmatched. CDR1 is SGHRS and CDR2 is YFSETQ in the germline V gene. TCRdb ran MiXCR on the 5' RACE reads and lists one entry per CDR3 protein. The sample holds about 270,000 distinct CDR3 sequences, roughly a third seen once. J is TRBJ2-7 and V is TRBV5-1, with 7 bases matching TRBD1. Material: blood, either unsorted or a sorted T cell fraction (not recorded which). The TCR sequence derives from a male donor with ankylosing spondylitis or in good health (not recorded which). CDR3 protein: CASSSRGQEAHEQYF. CDR3 nucleotides: TGCGCCAGCAGCTCCCGCGGACAGGAAGCCCACGAGCAGTACTTC.